This record looks at one T cell receptor (beta chain) sequence and its context. What it binds is unknown. Trimming at V came to 7 bases and at J to 2 bases, leaving 8 bases not matched to a gene. This CDR3 region has 14 residues. Germline V lookup: CDR1 LNHDA, CDR2 SQIVND (reference sequence). Time point indicated: week 23, last vaccination. Vaccination used 300 ug of mutant IDH1 20-mer peptide per dose, with topical imiquimod. Astrocytomas that were new, WHO grade 3 or 4, IDH1-mutant and ATRX-lost were present in the donors. The repertoire was sequenced with immunoSEQ multiplex PCR; TCRdb's copy has only in-frame clones and lacks some. This table has under 14,000 clones, around 88% appearing once. This sample was taken from a study of a mutant IDH1 vaccine in newly diagnosed glioma. Background on the study: With temozolomide cycles, or 4-6 weeks after radiotherapy alone, vaccination was started. Therapy received beforehand was radiotherapy, temozolomide, or both, with most patients given both.

Study results and caveats: Pseudoprogression seemingly bore no relation to changes in top peripheral T cell clonotypes.

Material: PBMCs, obtained from a glioma patient whose treatment included an IDH1 peptide vaccine. The rearrangement joins TRBV19 to TRBJ2-7; 7 nucleotides line up with TRBD2. The sequence was obtained from a woman in her forties with glioma. Some clones in this sample may be carry-over from other donors' samples. In DNA, the CDR3 is TGTGCCAGTATGGCCAGGGAGGGTCCCTACGAGCAGTACTTC. It encodes CASMAREGPYEQYF.